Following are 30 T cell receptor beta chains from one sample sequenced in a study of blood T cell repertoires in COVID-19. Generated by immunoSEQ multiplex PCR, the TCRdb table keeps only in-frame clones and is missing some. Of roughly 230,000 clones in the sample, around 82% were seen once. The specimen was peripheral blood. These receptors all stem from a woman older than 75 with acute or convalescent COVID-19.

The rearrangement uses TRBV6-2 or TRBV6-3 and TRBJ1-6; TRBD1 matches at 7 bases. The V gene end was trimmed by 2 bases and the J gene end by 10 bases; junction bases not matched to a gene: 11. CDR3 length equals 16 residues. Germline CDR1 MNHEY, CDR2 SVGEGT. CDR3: CASSYNRGTLESPLHF. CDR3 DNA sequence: TGTGCCAGCAGTTACAACAGGGGAACCTTGGAGTCACCCCTCCACTTT.

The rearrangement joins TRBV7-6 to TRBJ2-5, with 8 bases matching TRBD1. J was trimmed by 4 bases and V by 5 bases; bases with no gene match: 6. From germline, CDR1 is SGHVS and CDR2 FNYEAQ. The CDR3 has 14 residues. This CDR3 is CASSPPGGRETQYF. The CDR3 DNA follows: TGTGCCAGCAGCCCCCCAGGGGGCCGAGAGACCCAGTACTTC.

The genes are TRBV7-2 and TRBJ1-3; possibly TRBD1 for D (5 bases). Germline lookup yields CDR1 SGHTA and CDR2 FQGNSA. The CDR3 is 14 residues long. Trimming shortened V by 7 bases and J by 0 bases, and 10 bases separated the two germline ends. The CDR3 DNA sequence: TGTGCCAGCAAAGGGACTAACTCTGGAAACACCATATATTTT. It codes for CASKGTNSGNTIYF.

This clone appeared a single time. CDR3 in DNA: TGTGCCAGCAGCCCGGTCCCGGGCGGGGGCTACACCTTC. This sequence encodes CASSPVPGGGYTF. V usage is TRBV3-1 (or the pseudogene TRBV3-2) and J usage is TRBJ1-2; D is ambiguous. The CDR3 consists of 13 residues. V was cut by 4 bases and J by 8 bases, with 14 bases left in between. CDR1 is LGHDT, CDR2 YNNKEL, per germline (reference sequence).

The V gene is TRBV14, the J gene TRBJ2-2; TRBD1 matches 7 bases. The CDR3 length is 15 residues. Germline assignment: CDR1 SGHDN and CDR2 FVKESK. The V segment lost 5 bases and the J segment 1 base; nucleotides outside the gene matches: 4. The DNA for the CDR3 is TGTGCCAGCAGCACCCGGACAGGGAACACCGGGGAGCTGTTTTTT. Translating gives CASSTRTGNTGELFF.

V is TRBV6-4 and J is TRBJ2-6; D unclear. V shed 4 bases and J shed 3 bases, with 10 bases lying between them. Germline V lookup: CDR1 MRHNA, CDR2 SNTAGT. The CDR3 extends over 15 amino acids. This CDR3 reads CASSATGRGANVLTF. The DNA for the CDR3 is TGTGCCAGCAGTGCTACGGGTCGTGGGGCCAACGTCCTGACTTTC.

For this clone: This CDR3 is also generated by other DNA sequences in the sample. Written as DNA, the CDR3 is TGTGCCAGCAGCCCCCGGGGAGGGGCGTCCTACAATGAGCAGTTCTTC. It encodes CASSPRGGASYNEQFF. The chain employs TRBV7-2 and TRBJ2-1; 7 positions match TRBD2. The CDR3 totals 16 residues. Germline V gene data show CDR1 as SGHTA and CDR2 as FQGNSA. The J segment lost 1 base and the V segment lost 5 bases, leaving 8 bases of the junction unmatched.

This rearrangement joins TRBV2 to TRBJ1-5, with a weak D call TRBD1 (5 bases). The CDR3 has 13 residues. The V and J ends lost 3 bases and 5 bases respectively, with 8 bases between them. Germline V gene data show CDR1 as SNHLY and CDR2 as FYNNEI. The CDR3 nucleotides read TGTGCCAGCAGTGAGCAGGGTTATCAGCCCCAGCATTTT. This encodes CASSEQGYQPQHF.

CDR3: CASSIEGRAAQPQHF. The CDR3 bases are TGTGCCAGTAGTATAGAGGGCAGGGCGGCTCAGCCCCAGCATTTT. The rearrangement uses TRBV19 and TRBJ1-5; a weak D match, TRBD1 (5 bases). CDR1 and CDR2 (germline): LNHDA, SQIVND (reference sequence). This CDR3 has 15 residues. V lost 0 bases and J 6 bases, leaving 12 bases between the germline ends.

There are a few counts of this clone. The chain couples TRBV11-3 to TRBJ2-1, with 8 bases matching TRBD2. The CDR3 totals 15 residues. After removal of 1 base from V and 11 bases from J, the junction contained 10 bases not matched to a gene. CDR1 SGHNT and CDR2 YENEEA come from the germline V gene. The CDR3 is CASSLASSGGHKQFF. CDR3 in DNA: TGTGCCAGCAGCTTAGCCTCCAGCGGGGGCCACAAGCAGTTCTTC.

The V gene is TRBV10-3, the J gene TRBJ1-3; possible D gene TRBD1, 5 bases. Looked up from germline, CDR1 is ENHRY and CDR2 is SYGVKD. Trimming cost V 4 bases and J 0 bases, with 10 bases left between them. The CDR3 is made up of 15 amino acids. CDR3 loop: CAISAQQASGNTIYF. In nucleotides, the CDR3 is TGTGCCATCAGTGCCCAACAGGCCTCTGGAAACACCATATATTTT.

CDR3 protein: CASSTGTGGNEQFF. The CDR3 DNA sequence: TGTGCCAGCAGCACCGGGACAGGGGGCAATGAGCAGTTCTTC. V gene TRBV7-3 combines with J gene TRBJ2-1, with 11 bases lining up with TRBD1. This CDR3 is 14 amino acids long. Losses at the gene ends were 5 bases for V and 6 bases for J; bases not matched to a gene: 3. Germline CDR1 is SGHTA and CDR2 is FQGTGA.

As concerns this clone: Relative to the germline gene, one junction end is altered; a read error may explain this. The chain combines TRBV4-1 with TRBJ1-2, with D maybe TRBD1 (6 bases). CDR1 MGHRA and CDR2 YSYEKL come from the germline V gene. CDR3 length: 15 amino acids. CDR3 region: CASRQDTGRDYGYTF. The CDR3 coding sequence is TGCGCCAGCAGACAAGATACAGGGAGGGACTATGGCTACACCTTC.

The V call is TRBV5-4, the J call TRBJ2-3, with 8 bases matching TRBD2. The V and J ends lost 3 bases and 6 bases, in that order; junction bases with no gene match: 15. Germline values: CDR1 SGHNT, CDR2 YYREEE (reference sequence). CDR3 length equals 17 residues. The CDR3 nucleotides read TGTGCCAGCAGCTCAAACGCGGGGGGTGGTAAATTGGATACGCAGTATTTT. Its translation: CASSSNAGGGKLDTQYF.

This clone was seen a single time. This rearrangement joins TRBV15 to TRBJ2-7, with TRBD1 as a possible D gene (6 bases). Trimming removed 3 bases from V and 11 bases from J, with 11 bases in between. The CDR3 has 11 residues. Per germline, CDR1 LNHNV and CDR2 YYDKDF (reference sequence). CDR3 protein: CATSSLRDKYF. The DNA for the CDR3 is TGTGCCACCAGCAGCCTCCGGGACAAGTACTTC.

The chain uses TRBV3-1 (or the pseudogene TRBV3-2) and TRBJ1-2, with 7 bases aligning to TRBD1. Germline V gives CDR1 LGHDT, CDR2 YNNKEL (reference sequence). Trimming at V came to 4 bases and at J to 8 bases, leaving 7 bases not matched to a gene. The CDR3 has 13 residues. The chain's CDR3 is CASSLQTGQGYTF. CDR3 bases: TGTGCCAGCAGCCTACAGACAGGGCAGGGCTACACCTTC.

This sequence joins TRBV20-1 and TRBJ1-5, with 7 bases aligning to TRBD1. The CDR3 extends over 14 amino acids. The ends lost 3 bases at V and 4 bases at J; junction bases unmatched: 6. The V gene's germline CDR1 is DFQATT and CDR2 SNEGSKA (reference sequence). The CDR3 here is CSASASGGNQPQHF. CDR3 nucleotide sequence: TGCAGTGCTAGTGCGTCAGGGGGTAATCAGCCCCAGCATTTT.

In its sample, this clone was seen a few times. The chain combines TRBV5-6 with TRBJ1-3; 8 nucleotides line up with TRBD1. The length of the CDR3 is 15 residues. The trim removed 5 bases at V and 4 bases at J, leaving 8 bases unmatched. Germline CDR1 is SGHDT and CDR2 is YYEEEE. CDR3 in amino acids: CASSYWTGRGNTIYF. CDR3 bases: TGTGCCAGCAGTTACTGGACAGGGAGAGGAAACACCATATATTTT.

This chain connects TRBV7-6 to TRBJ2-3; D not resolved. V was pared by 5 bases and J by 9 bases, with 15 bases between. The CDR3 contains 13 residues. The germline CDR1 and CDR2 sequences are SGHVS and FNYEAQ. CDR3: CASSLAPSRTQYF. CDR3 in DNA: TGTGCCAGCAGCCTGGCCCCGTCGAGGACGCAGTATTTT.

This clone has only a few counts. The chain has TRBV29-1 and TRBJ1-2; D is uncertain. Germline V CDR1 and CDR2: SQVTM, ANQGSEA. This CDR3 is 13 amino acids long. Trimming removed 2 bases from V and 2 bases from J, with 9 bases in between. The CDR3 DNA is TGCAGCGTTGAACTGGGCGGGAACTATGGCTACACCTTC. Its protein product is CSVELGGNYGYTF.

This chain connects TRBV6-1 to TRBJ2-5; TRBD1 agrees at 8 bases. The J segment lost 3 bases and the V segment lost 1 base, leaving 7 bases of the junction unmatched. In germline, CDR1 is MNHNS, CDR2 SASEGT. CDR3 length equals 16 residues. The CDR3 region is CASSEGAAGGEETQYF. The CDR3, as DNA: TGTGCCAGCAGTGAAGGAGCGGCAGGGGGCGAAGAGACCCAGTACTTC.

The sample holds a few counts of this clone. CDR3 loop: CASSPVGTGASGNTIYF. In nucleotides, the CDR3 is TGTGCCAGCAGCCCCGTCGGGACAGGGGCCTCTGGAAACACCATATATTTT. This chain joins TRBV3-1 (or the pseudogene TRBV3-2) and TRBJ1-3; 10 bases agree with TRBD1. Germline trimming cut 4 bases from V and 0 bases from J; bases unmatched to any gene: 6. Germline CDR1 is LGHDT and CDR2 is YNNKEL (reference sequence). CDR3 length: 17 residues.

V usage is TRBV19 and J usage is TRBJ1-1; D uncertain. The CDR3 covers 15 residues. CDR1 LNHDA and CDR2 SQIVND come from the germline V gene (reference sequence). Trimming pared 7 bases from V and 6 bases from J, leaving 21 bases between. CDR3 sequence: CASTVTAGVSAEAFF. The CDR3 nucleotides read TGTGCCAGTACCGTAACAGCGGGCGTGTCGGCTGAAGCTTTCTTT.

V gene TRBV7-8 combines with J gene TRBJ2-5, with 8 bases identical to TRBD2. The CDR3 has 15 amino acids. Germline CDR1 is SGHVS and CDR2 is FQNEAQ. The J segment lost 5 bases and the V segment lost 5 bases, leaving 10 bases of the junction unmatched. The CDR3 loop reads CASSPRGGVGETQYF. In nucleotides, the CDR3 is TGTGCCAGCAGCCCCCGGGGGGGGGTTGGTGAGACCCAGTACTTC.

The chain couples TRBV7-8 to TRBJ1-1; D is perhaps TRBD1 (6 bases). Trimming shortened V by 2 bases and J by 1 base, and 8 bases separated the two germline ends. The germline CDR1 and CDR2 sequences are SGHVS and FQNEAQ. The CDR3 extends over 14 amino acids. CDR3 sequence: CASSLQTGNTEAFF. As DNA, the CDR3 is TGTGCCAGCAGCTTACAGACAGGGAACACTGAAGCTTTCTTT.

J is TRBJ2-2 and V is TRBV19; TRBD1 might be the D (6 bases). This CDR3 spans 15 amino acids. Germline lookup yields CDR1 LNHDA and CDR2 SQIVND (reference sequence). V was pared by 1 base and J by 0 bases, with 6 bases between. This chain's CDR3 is CASSIGDTNTGELFF. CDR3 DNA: TGTGCCAGTAGTATAGGGGACACGAACACCGGGGAGCTGTTTTTT.

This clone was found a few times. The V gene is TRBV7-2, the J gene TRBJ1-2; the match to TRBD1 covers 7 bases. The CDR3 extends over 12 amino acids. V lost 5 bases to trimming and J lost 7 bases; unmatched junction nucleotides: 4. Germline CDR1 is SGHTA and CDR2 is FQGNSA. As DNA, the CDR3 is TGTGCCAGCAGCAGAACAGGGGCTGGCTACACCTTC. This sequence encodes CASSRTGAGYTF.

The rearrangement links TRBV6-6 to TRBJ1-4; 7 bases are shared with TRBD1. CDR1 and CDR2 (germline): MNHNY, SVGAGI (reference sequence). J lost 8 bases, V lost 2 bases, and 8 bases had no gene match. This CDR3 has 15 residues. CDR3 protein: CASSYRQGLGEKLFF. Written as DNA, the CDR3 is TGTGCCAGCAGTTACAGACAGGGTCTGGGGGAAAAACTGTTTTTT.

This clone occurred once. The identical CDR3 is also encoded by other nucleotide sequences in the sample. The CDR3 here is CASSLAEYNEQFF. CDR3 DNA sequence: TGTGCCAGCAGTTTAGCTGAGTACAATGAGCAGTTCTTC. The genes are TRBV12-3 or TRBV12-4 and TRBJ2-1; D is ambiguous. V lost 0 bases, J lost 4 bases, and 4 bases lay in between. The CDR3 has 13 amino acids.

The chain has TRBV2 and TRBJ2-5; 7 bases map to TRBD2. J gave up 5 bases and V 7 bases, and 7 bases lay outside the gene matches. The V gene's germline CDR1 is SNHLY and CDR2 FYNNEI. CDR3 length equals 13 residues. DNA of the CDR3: TGTGCCAGCACCGGGACTATGAGTGAGACCCAGTACTTC. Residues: CASTGTMSETQYF.